Here is one T cell receptor (beta chain) with its context. This clonotype was recorded many times. Its specific antigen is unknown. The record has no base qualities; no much larger clone is one base away. The record originates from a study of T cells in Graves' hyperthyroidism and ophthalmopathy (dated by TCRdb to between 2017 and 2020). In terms of the full investigation: Peripheral blood was collected at initial diagnosis, before any treatment. To identify distinguishing TCR V-J signatures, a discovery cohort of about 100 patients was used, comprising some 45 with Graves' ophthalmopathy and around 60 with stable Graves' hyperthyroidism. Prospective prediction of ophthalmopathy was tested in an independent validation cohort of 18 to 20 hyperthyroidism patients and some 17 patients who later progressed to ophthalmopathy. The approximately 100 discovery patients were randomly split 7:3 into training and test sets. Thyroid tissue and blood T-cell repertoires from about six Graves' hyperthyroidism patients were also compared in the study. Following sampling, methimazole starting at 30 mg daily was given to hyperthyroidism patients, and high-dose intravenous methylprednisolone was given to ophthalmopathy patients. The paper reports TCR Vbeta CDR3 sequencing of 140 or so peripheral blood samples: under 45 ophthalmopathy, fewer than 80 hyperthyroidism and 17 progressor patients. General study outcomes and caveats: Most expanded thyroid clonotypes (frequency above 0.001) were also detected in blood, a finding suggesting that blood repertoires may reflect thyroid immune responses. A model built on a 13 V-J signature distinguished ophthalmopathy from stable hyperthyroidism, reaching around 87% sensitivity and about 81% specificity in cross-validation and 80%/75% in testing. In validation, progression to ophthalmopathy was predicted by the model with roughly 69% sensitivity and around 75% specificity, a median of roughly 6.4 months before onset. No statistical method was used to fix the sample size in advance, and group allocation was not hidden from the investigators.

The hyperthyroidism patients were between 18 and 65 years old and newly diagnosed, with a disease duration of less than 2 months. Exclusion was applied to patients with uncontrolled infections, other autoimmune diseases, pregnancy or lactation. Diagnoses were established on the basis of clinical symptoms, serum thyroxine and TRAb, thyroid ultrasound, and orbital computed tomography. For progressor patients, blood was drawn at the first diagnosis of hyperthyroidism, before any ophthalmopathy symptoms had appeared. Ficoll-Paque density gradient centrifugation was used to isolate PBMCs from about 9 ml of fresh peripheral blood. Progressor patients were initially diagnosed with Graves' hyperthyroidism and developed ophthalmopathy during follow-up. Total RNA was extracted using Trizol reagent, and RNA quality was assessed on an Agilent 2100 Bioanalyzer. The TCR beta CDR3 regions were amplified from RNA transcripts. A first-round RT-PCR of the TCR CDR3 used the HTBI primer set with the Qiagen OneStep RT-PCR kit. A second multiplex PCR round built the libraries, followed by size selection and purification. Libraries were sequenced paired-end with 100 bp reads on an Illumina HiSeq2000. The original pipeline was this. SOAPnuke was used to process the raw data, with reads discarded if the reads contained adapters or uncalled bases, had a mean Phred below 15, or lacked an exact constant-primer or identifier match. COPE v1.2.5 was used to merge high-quality paired reads, and clonotypes were defined as unique nucleotide sequences. Clonotypes were aligned to IMGT TRBV, TRBD and TRBJ reference segments using MiTCR v1.1. Analysis was restricted to V-J combinations with a frequency above 0.0001, which covered about 99% of repertoires. A TCS score was defined as the ratio of F50 (clonal expansion) to E x V (chaos), with BLOSUM62-based TCRdist applied between CDR3 peptides within each V-J. Welch's t-statistics and random forest reduced fewer than 550 V-J features to roughly 13, which were used in a naive Bayes classifier (R e1071). The raw public data were reprocessed by TCRdb itself: fastp quality trimming at Q25, MiXCR clonotype calling, in-frame beta chains only. When rows share a CDR3 protein, they turn into one entry using the most common DNA and genes. These V and J calls are TCRdb output, not the study's own analysis. This sample has 280,000 or so distinct CDR3 sequences in its table, and about 25% of those were observed once. The leading ten clones occupy 20% to 30% of the sample.

This receptor was taken from a man aged 35-49 years with Graves' hyperthyroidism that later progressed to Graves' ophthalmopathy. The sequencing sample was made of blood.

The DNA reads as follows: TGCAGTGCTCGGGTGGCGGGGGTTTGGAATAGCAATCAGCCCCAGCATTTT. Its protein is CSARVAGVWNSNQPQHF. This receptor chain uses TRBV20-1 and TRBJ1-5; possibly the D gene is TRBD1, per 5 matching bases. CDR1 and CDR2 (DFQATT, SNEGSKA) derive from the germline V gene (reference sequence). Deletion took 5 bases off V and 0 bases off J, with a span of 20 bases between the germline ends. The CDR3 measures 17 amino acids from cysteine to phenylalanine. Only the CDR3 region is kept as DNA, spanning 51 bases read in frame from base 1.